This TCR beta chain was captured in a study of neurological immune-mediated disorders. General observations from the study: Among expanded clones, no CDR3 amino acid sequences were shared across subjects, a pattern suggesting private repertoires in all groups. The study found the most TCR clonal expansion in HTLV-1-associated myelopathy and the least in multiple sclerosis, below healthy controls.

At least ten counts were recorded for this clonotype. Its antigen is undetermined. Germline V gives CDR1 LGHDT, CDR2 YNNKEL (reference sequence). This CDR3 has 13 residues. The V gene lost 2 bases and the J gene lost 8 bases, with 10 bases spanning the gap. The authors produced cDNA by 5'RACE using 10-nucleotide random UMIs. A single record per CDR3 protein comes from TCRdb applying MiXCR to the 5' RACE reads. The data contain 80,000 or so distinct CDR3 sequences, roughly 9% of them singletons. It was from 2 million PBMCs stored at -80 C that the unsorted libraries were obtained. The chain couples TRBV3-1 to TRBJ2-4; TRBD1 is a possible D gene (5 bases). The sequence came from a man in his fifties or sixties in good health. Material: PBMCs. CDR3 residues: CASSQMGRDIQYF. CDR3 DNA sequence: TGTGCCAGCAGCCAAATGGGGCGAGACATTCAGTACTTC.